One and the same sample provided the 28 T cell receptor beta chains below, sequenced in a study of CXCR3-negative and CXCR3-positive naive CD8 T cells. Through 5' RACE with UMI labels, the TRB cDNA libraries were prepared. TCRdb re-analyzed the 5' RACE reads; it lists each CDR3 protein once, without DNA. The table gives tens of thousands of distinct CDR3 sequences; the top ten clones make up around 4% of it. Sample: naive CXCR3- CD8+ T cells from blood. This sample's subset: CD45RO-CCR7+CD27+CD95- naive CD8+ T cells lacking CXCR3 (TNR3-). The receptors were sampled from a human donor in good health. Some clones in this sample may be carry-over from other donors' samples.

This chain uses TRBV5-1 with TRBJ2-7. This CDR3 is built from 13 residues. From germline, CDR1 is SGHRS and CDR2 YFSETQ. Here the CDR3 reads CASSWSDGYEQYF.

This chain joins TRBV29-1 and TRBJ2-7; TCRdb names TRBD1, which stays unverified in the absence of DNA. The germline CDR1 and CDR2 sequences are SQVTM and ANQGSEA. CDR3 length equals 13 residues. The CDR3 reads CSARDRSSYEQYF.

Here the CDR3 reads CASSPWGGNQPQHF. The V and J genes are TRBV4-3 and TRBJ1-5; TCRdb proposes TRBD1, but this gene call is untestable without DNA. CDR3 length: 14 amino acids. Germline V gene sequence: CDR1 LGHNA, CDR2 YSLEER.

This sequence joins TRBV2 and TRBJ1-5. Germline lookup yields CDR1 SNHLY and CDR2 FYNNEI. The CDR3 is made up of 15 amino acids. CDR3 region: CASSEAVVANQPQHF.

The V gene is TRBV7-9, the J gene TRBJ2-3. Per the germline V gene, CDR1 is SEHNR and CDR2 is FQNEAQ (reference sequence). CDR3 length: 13 amino acids. The CDR3 is CASSSHSTDTQYF.

The chain is built from TRBV7-6 and TRBJ2-3. CDR1 is SGHVS and CDR2 is FNYEAQ in the germline V gene. CDR3 length: 13 amino acids. The CDR3: CASSELTTDTQYF.

V is TRBV10-3 and J is TRBJ1-1; TCRdb lists TRBD1, though no DNA is available to test this call. This CDR3 region has 16 residues. The germline V gene has CDR1 ENHRY and CDR2 SYGVKD. The chain's CDR3 is CAISEGQGLTNTEAFF.

V gene TRBV7-3 combines with J gene TRBJ1-1; no DNA is available, so the TRBD1 call from TCRdb remains unchecked. Looked up from germline, CDR1 is SGHTA and CDR2 is FQGTGA. The CDR3 consists of 17 residues. The CDR3 region is CASSQIGPGQGASEAFF.

Here the CDR3 reads CASSGDRDQETQYF. This rearrangement joins TRBV9 to TRBJ2-5; TCRdb picks TRBD1, but there is no DNA to check that call. The CDR3 runs 14 residues. Germline values: CDR1 SGDLS, CDR2 YYNGEE. Supplemented by reference TRBV9 and TRBJ2-5, the full variable domain reads DSGVTQTPKHLITATGQRVTLRCSPRSGDLSVYWYQQSLDQGLQFLIQYYNGEERAKGNILERFSAQQFPDLHSELNLSSLELGDSALYFCASSGDRDQETQYFGPGTRLLVL.

The chain is built from TRBV29-1 and TRBJ2-2; the TCRdb call, TRBD1, lacks DNA for checking. Germline CDR1 is SQVTM and CDR2 is ANQGSEA. The CDR3 extends over 12 amino acids. The CDR3 region is CSVLQGSGELFF.

The rearrangement joins TRBV12-3 or TRBV12-4 to TRBJ1-2. The CDR3 loop spans 12 amino acids. This CDR3 is CASSRQIYGYTF.

The chain combines TRBV29-1 with TRBJ2-5; as DNA is missing, the TRBD1 call by TCRdb cannot be tested. Per the germline V gene, CDR1 is SQVTM and CDR2 is ANQGSEA. This CDR3 has 17 amino acids. CDR3 amino acids: CSVVPLSDTGKQETQYF.

The CDR3 reads CASSPRPGSYNEQFF. The V gene is TRBV9, the J gene TRBJ2-1; with no DNA, the TCRdb D assignment of TRBD1 cannot be verified. This CDR3 spans 15 amino acids. Germline loops: CDR1 SGDLS, CDR2 YYNGEE.

The chain employs TRBV14 and TRBJ2-7; as DNA is missing, the TRBD1 call by TCRdb cannot be tested. The CDR3 is made up of 16 amino acids. In germline, CDR1 is SGHDN, CDR2 FVKESK. The CDR3 sequence: CASSTPHPLGNYEQYF.

The rearrangement links TRBV29-1 to TRBJ2-1; the D call from TCRdb, TRBD1, cannot be confirmed without DNA. CDR1 SQVTM and CDR2 ANQGSEA come from the germline V gene. This CDR3 spans 18 amino acids. CDR3 protein: CSVEDAMVGGESYNEQFF.

The V gene is TRBV20-1, the J gene TRBJ1-1; the D call of TRBD1 rests on TCRdb alone, since no DNA is present to check it. This CDR3 has 14 residues. The V gene's germline CDR1 is DFQATT and CDR2 SNEGSKA (reference sequence). CDR3 protein: CSASPPDRNTEAFF.

The chain recombines TRBV20-1 with TRBJ2-2; TCRdb reports TRBD1, a call that lacks DNA to check it against. The V gene's germline CDR1 is DFQATT and CDR2 SNEGSKA (reference sequence). The CDR3 has 14 amino acids. This CDR3 reads CSATLDRVAGELFF.

The chain is built from TRBV7-3 and TRBJ2-1; TCRdb names TRBD2, which stays unverified in the absence of DNA. Germline V gives CDR1 SGHTA, CDR2 FQGTGA. CDR3 length: 15 residues. CDR3 loop: CASSLSGTSFSEQFF.

This rearrangement joins TRBV7-2 to TRBJ1-1; TCRdb picks TRBD1, but there is no DNA to check that call. CDR1 SGHTA and CDR2 FQGNSA come from the germline V gene. There are 14 residues in the CDR3. This CDR3 is CASSVGTGLPEAFF.

The chain joins TRBV7-6 to TRBJ2-1; TCRdb reports TRBD1, a call that lacks DNA to check it against. Germline V lookup: CDR1 SGHVS, CDR2 FNYEAQ. The CDR3 spans 15 residues. The CDR3 here is CASSSPPGGDNEQFF.

V is TRBV28 and J is TRBJ2-3; TCRdb's D gene call, TRBD2, goes unchecked for lack of DNA. Germline V gene data show CDR1 as MDHEN and CDR2 as SYDVKM. This CDR3 is built from 19 residues. CDR3 sequence reads: CASSHEQLSAGGDTDTQYF.

The chain uses TRBV28 and TRBJ2-7; TCRdb selects TRBD1, and the lack of DNA leaves this call unchecked. Germline V gives CDR1 MDHEN, CDR2 SYDVKM. There are 16 residues in the CDR3. This chain's CDR3 is CASSLSGGWVPNEQYF.

The rearrangement uses TRBV29-1 and TRBJ1-1; TCRdb's assignment of TRBD1 cannot be checked, as there is no DNA. Germline values: CDR1 SQVTM, CDR2 ANQGSEA. The CDR3 contains 12 residues. The chain's CDR3 is CSVETWGTEAFF.

CDR3 in amino acids: CSVDGRGGLSGDEQFF. The rearrangement links TRBV29-1 to TRBJ2-1; lacking DNA, the TRBD2 call made by TCRdb goes unchecked. This CDR3 region has 16 residues. Looked up from germline, CDR1 is SQVTM and CDR2 is ANQGSEA.

The genes are TRBV29-1 and TRBJ2-7; there is no DNA to check the TCRdb D call of TRBD2. CDR3 size: 13 residues. CDR1 and CDR2 (germline): SQVTM, ANQGSEA. The CDR3: CSPGAPPGHEQYF.

The J gene is TRBJ2-7, the V gene TRBV13; without DNA, the TCRdb call of TRBD1 cannot be checked. Germline values: CDR1 PRHDT, CDR2 FYEKMQ (reference sequence). The length of the CDR3 is 17 residues. CDR3 loop: CASSFGKVGTVQETQYF. The entire variable domain, with the rest obtained from reference TRBV13 and TRBJ2-7, is as follows: AAGVIQSPRHLIKEKRETATLKCYPIPRHDTVYWYQQGPGQDPQFLISFYEKMQSDKGSIPDRFSAQQFSDYHSELNMSSLELGDSALYFCASSFGKVGTVQETQYFGPGTRLTVT.

The chain couples TRBV7-6 to TRBJ2-7; TCRdb returns TRBD2, unconfirmable since there is no DNA. Germline CDR1 is SGHVS and CDR2 is FNYEAQ. This CDR3 is 13 amino acids long. This CDR3 is CASSPGLDYEQYF.

The chain couples TRBV7-9 to TRBJ1-1. The CDR3 length is 13 residues. Germline CDR1 is SEHNR and CDR2 is FQNEAQ (reference sequence). This CDR3 reads CASSGRVGTEAFF.